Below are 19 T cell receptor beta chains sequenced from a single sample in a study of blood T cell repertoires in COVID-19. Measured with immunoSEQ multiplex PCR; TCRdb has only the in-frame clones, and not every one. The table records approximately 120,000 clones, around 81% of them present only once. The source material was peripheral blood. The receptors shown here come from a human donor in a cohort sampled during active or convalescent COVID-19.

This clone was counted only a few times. CDR3 residues: CASSQDLVQGFAGNTIYF. CDR3 in DNA: TGCGCCAGCAGCCAAGATCTGGTGCAGGGATTTGCTGGAAACACCATATATTTT. The chain recombines TRBV4-1 with TRBJ1-3, with D possibly TRBD1 on 5 matching bases. Between the trimmed V and J ends, which lost 0 bases and 2 bases, there was a span of 17 bases. The CDR3 has 18 amino acids. Germline CDR1 is MGHRA and CDR2 is YSYEKL.

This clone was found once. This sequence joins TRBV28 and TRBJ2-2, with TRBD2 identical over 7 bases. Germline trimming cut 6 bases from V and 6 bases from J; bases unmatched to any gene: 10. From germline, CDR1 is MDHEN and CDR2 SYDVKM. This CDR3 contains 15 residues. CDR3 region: CASSRGGSGSGELFF. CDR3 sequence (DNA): TGTGCCAGCAGCCGGGGCGGGAGCGGGTCCGGGGAGCTGTTTTTT. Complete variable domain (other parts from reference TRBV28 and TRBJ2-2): DVKVTQSSRYLVKRTGEKVFLECVQDMDHENMFWYRQDPGLGLRLIYFSYDVKMKEKGDIPEGYSVSREKKERFSLILESASTNQTSMYLCASSRGGSGSGELFFGEGSRLTVL.

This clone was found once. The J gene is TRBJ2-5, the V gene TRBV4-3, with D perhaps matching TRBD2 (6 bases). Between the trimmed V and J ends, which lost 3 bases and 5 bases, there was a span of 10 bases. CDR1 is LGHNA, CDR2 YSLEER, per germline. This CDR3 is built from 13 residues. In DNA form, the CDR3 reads TGCGCCAGCAGCCAGGATGCGGGGGAGACCCAGTACTTC. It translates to CASSQDAGETQYF.

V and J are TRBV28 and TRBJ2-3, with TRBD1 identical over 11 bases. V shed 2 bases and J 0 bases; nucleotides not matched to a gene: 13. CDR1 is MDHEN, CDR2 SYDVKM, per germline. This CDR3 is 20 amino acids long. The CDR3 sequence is CASSLAPGTGGLPSTDTQYF. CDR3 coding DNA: TGTGCCAGCAGTTTAGCCCCCGGGACAGGGGGTCTCCCTAGCACAGATACGCAGTATTTT.

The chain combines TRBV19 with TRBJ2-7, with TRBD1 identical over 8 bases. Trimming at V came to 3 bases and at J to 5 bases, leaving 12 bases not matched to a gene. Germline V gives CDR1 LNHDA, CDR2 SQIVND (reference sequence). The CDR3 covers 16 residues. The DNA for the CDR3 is TGTGCCAGTAGTATTATGTCCGGGACAGGCGGGAACGAGCAGTACTTC. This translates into CASSIMSGTGGNEQYF.

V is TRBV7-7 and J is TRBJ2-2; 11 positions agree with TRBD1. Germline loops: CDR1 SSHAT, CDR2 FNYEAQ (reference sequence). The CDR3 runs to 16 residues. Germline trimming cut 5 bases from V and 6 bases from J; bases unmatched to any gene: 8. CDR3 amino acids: CASSPQPGQGAGELFF. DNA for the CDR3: TGTGCCAGCAGCCCACAACCGGGACAGGGGGCCGGGGAGCTGTTTTTT.

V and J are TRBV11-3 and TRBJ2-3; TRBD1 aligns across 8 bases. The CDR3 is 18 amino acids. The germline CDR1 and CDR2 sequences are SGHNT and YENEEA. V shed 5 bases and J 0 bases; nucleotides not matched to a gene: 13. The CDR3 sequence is CASSLTDRASQSTDTQYF. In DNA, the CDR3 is TGTGCCAGCAGCCTGACGGACAGGGCATCGCAGAGCACAGATACGCAGTATTTT.

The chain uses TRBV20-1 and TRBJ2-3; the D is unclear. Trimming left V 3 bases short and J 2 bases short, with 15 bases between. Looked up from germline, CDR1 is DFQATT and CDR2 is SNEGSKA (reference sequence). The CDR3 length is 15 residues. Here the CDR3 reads CSASLEILNTDTQYF. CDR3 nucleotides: TGCAGTGCTAGTCTCGAGATCCTTAACACAGATACGCAGTATTTT.

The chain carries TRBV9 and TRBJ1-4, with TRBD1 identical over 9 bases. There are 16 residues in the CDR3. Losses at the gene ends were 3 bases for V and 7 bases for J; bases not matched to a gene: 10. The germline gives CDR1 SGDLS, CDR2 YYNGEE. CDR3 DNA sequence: TGTGCCAGCAGCGCCCATGGGGGACAGGGAGGTGAAAAACTGTTTTTT. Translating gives CASSAHGGQGGEKLFF.

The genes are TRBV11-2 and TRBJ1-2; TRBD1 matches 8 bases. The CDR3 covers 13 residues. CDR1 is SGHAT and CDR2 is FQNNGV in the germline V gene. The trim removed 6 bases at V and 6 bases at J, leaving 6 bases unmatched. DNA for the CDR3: TGTGCCAGCAGGGAAACAGGGGGGAATGGCTACACCTTC. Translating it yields CASRETGGNGYTF. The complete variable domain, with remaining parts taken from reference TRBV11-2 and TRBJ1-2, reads EAGVAQSPRYKIIEKRQSVAFWCNPISGHATLYWYQQILGQGPKLLIQFQNNGVVDDSQLPKDRFSAERLKGVDSTLKIQPAKLEDSAVYLCASRETGGNGYTFGSGTRLTVV.

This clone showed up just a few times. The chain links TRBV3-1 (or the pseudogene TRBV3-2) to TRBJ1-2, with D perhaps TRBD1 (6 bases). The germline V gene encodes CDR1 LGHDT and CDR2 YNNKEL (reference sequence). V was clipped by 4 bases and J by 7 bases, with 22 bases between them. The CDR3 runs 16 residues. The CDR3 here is CASSPPTGKSVSGYTF. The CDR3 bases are TGTGCCAGCAGCCCCCCCACAGGGAAGTCTGTGAGTGGCTACACCTTC.

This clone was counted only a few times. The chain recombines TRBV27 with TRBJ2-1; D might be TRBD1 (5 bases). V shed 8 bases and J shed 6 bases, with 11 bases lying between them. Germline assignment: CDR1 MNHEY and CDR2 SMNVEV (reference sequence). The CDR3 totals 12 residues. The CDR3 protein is CASSRGGNEQFF. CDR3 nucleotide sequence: TGTGCCAGCTCTAGGGGCGGCAATGAGCAGTTCTTC.

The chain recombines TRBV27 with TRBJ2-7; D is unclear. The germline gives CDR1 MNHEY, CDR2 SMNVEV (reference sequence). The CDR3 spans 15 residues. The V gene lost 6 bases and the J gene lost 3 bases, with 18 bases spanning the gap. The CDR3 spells CASSPQALIGYEQYF. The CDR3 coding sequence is TGTGCCAGCAGCCCGCAGGCCCTTATCGGCTACGAGCAGTACTTC.

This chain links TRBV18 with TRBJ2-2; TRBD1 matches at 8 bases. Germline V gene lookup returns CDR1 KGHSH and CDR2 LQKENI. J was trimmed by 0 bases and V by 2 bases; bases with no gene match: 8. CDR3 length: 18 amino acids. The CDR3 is CASSPVFGTGPNTGELFF. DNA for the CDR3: TGTGCCAGCTCACCAGTCTTCGGGACAGGCCCGAACACCGGGGAGCTGTTTTTT.

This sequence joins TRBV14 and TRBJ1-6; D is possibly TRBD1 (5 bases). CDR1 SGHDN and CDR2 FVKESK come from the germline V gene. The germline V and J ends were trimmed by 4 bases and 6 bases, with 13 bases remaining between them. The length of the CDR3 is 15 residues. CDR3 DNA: TGTGCCAGCAGCCCTCACGGGGGAGCTAATTCACCCCTCCACTTT. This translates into CASSPHGGANSPLHF.

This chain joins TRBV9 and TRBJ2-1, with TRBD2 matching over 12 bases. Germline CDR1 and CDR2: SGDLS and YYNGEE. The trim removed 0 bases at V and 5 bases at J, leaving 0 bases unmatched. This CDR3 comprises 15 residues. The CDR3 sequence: CASSVGLAGDNEQFF. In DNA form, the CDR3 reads TGTGCCAGCAGCGTAGGACTAGCGGGGGACAATGAGCAGTTCTTC.

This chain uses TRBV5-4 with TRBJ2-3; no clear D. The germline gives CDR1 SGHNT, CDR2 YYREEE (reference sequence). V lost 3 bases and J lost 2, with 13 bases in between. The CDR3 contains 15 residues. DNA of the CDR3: TGTGCCAGCAGCTCGGCAGTGGGCTACACAGATACGCAGTATTTT. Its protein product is CASSSAVGYTDTQYF.

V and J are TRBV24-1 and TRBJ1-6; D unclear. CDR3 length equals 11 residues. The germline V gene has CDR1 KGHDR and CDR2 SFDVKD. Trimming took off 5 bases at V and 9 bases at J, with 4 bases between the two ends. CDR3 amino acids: CATSVLSPLHF. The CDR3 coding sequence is TGTGCCACCAGTGTACTTTCACCCCTCCACTTT.

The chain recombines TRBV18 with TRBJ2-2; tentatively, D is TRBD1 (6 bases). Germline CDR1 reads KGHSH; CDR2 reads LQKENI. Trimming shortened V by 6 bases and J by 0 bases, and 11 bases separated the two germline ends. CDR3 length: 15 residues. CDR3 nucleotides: TGTGCCAGCTCGTCCGGACAGACGAACACCGGGGAGCTGTTTTTT. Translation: CASSSGQTNTGELFF. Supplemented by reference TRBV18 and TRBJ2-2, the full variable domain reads NAGVMQNPRHLVRRRGQEARLRCSPMKGHSHVYWYRQLPEEGLKFMVYLQKENIIDESGMPKERFSAEFPKEGPSILRIQQVVRGDSAAYFCASSSGQTNTGELFFGEGSRLTVL.